This T cell receptor (beta chain) was sequenced for a study of T cell responses to AZD1222 COVID-19 vaccine. TCRdb's table, derived via immunoSEQ multiplex PCR, lists solely in-frame clones and lacks some. The table includes 100,000 or so clones, about 87% detected once. V shed 4 bases and J shed 1 base, with 10 bases lying between them. CDR3 length: 13 residues. Per germline, CDR1 SQVTM and CDR2 ANQGSEA. This receptor was obtained from an adult in good health. Sequenced material: peripheral blood, taken on day 0 of AZD1222 vaccination. The gene calls are TRBV29-1 and TRBJ1-1; maybe TRBD1 (6 bases). The CDR3 is CSVAEGGNTEAFF. For the CDR3, the DNA is TGCAGCGTTGCGGAGGGGGGGAACACTGAAGCTTTCTTT.